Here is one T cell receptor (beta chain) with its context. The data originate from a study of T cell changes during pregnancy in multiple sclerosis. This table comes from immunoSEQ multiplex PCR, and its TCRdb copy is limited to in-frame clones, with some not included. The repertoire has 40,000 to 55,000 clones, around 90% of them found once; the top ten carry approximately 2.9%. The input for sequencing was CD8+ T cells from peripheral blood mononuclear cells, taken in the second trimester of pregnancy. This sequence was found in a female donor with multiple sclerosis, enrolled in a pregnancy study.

DNA of the CDR3: TGTGCCAGCAGCGTTAGTAAAGATACGCAGTATTTT. Amino acid sequence: CASSVSKDTQYF. The chain has TRBV9 and TRBJ2-3; D remains unclear. CDR1 and CDR2 (germline): SGDLS, YYNGEE. There are 12 residues in the CDR3. Trimming stripped 2 bases from V and 5 bases from J, with 6 bases between.